The 21 T cell receptor beta chains listed next were all sequenced from one sample in a study of T cells in Graves' hyperthyroidism and ophthalmopathy. TCR beta CDR3 sequences were amplified from RNA transcripts. When the TCR CDR3 underwent first-round RT-PCR, the HTBI primer set was used. TCRdb recomputed calls from the multiplex PCR reads with MiXCR, one row per CDR3 protein. The sample shows about 720,000 distinct CDR3 sequences, less than 20% of them seen only once. The sample consisted of blood. The receptor set was obtained from a man between 18 and 35 years old with Graves' hyperthyroidism.

This clonotype has more than one count but fewer than ten. The chain has TRBV28 and TRBJ2-3, with D unclear. V lost 4 bases and J lost 0, with 11 bases in between. This CDR3 has 15 residues. Germline V lookup: CDR1 MDHEN, CDR2 SYDVKM. CDR3 nucleotides: TGTGCCAGCAGTTCCACTACTACTAGCACAGATACGCAGTATTTT. This gives the protein CASSSTTTSTDTQYF.

V gene TRBV11-2 combines with J gene TRBJ1-2; no reliable D call. Germline assignment: CDR1 SGHAT and CDR2 FQNNGV. The CDR3 spans 14 residues. V dropped 4 bases and J dropped 4 bases, with 13 bases sitting between them. CDR3 loop: CASSSLSGLYGYTF. The CDR3, as DNA: TGTGCCAGCAGCTCCTTATCAGGCCTCTATGGCTACACCTTC.

This clonotype was found many times. The chain carries TRBV11-2 and TRBJ2-1; 12 bases align to TRBD2. After removal of 6 bases from V and 9 bases from J, the junction contained 6 bases not matched to a gene. The CDR3 spans 14 residues. In germline, CDR1 is SGHAT, CDR2 FQNNGV. DNA for the CDR3: TGTGCCAGCAGGACTAGCGGGAGAAATTTTGAGCAGTTCTTC. This translates into CASRTSGRNFEQFF.

This clonotype appeared many times. The chain links TRBV27 to TRBJ1-2; tentatively, D is TRBD1 (6 bases). The germline V gene encodes CDR1 MNHEY and CDR2 SMNVEV (reference sequence). The CDR3 extends over 15 amino acids. V shed 0 bases and J shed 6 bases, with 14 bases lying between them. The CDR3 here is CASSLSYRVVDGYTF. The CDR3 DNA follows: TGTGCCAGCAGTTTATCATACAGGGTTGTCGATGGCTACACCTTC.

This clonotype occurred many times. The V gene is TRBV18, the J gene TRBJ2-3; 7 nucleotides match TRBD1. V lost 0 bases to trimming and J lost 2 bases; unmatched junction nucleotides: 14. In germline, CDR1 is KGHSH, CDR2 LQKENI. CDR3 length: 19 residues. The CDR3 is CASSPPFRDSALYTDTQYF. The CDR3 nucleotides are TGTGCCAGCTCACCACCGTTTCGGGACAGTGCCCTTTACACAGATACGCAGTATTTT.

In its sample, this clonotype was seen many times. The genes are TRBV20-1 and TRBJ2-3, with 8 positions matching TRBD2. This CDR3 spans 15 amino acids. V lost 5 bases, J lost 2 bases, and 9 bases stayed unmatched. Germline V lookup: CDR1 DFQATT, CDR2 SNEGSKA (reference sequence). The CDR3 DNA is TGCAGTGCTGTTCCTCGGGAGGGCGACACAGATACGCAGTATTTT. It encodes CSAVPREGDTDTQYF.

This clonotype was found many times. The chain combines TRBV28 with TRBJ2-1, with D perhaps TRBD2 (5 bases). This CDR3 region has 15 residues. Trimming left V 6 bases short and J 0 bases short, with 12 bases between. Germline loops: CDR1 MDHEN, CDR2 SYDVKM. This chain's CDR3 is CASRNGLTSYNEQFF. The CDR3, as DNA: TGTGCCAGCAGGAACGGACTTACCTCCTACAATGAGCAGTTCTTC. The entire variable domain, with the rest obtained from reference TRBV28 and TRBJ2-1, is as follows: DVKVTQSSRYLVKRTGEKVFLECVQDMDHENMFWYRQDPGLGLRLIYFSYDVKMKEKGDIPEGYSVSREKKERFSLILESASTNQTSMYLCASRNGLTSYNEQFFGPGTRLTVL.

This chain joins TRBV5-1 and TRBJ2-2; D unresolved. Germline CDR1 reads SGHRS; CDR2 reads YFSETQ. V gave up 2 bases and J gave up 3 bases, with 14 bases separating them. CDR3 size: 16 residues. The CDR3 nucleotides read TGCGCCAGCAGCTTACAGCTTACCGTACACACCGGGGAGCTGTTTTTT. It encodes CASSLQLTVHTGELFF.

The chain joins TRBV20-1 to TRBJ1-2; D is possibly TRBD1 (5 bases). V shed 5 bases and J shed 0 bases, with 10 bases lying between them. The CDR3 runs to 13 residues. The V gene's germline CDR1 is DFQATT and CDR2 SNEGSKA (reference sequence). CDR3 region: CSAGGTANYGYTF. The DNA for the CDR3 is TGCAGTGCTGGGGGGACCGCTAACTATGGCTACACCTTC.

The chain couples TRBV7-9 to TRBJ2-1; a weak D match, TRBD2 (6 bases). Germline CDR1 and CDR2: SEHNR and FQNEAQ (reference sequence). V lost 5 bases to trimming and J lost 7 bases, with 18 bases between them. The CDR3 is made up of 15 amino acids. The CDR3 DNA reads TGTGCCAGCAGCGAACTAGGAGGGGTTCGTAATGAGCAGTTCTTC. Protein product: CASSELGGVRNEQFF. Full variable domain (rest looked up from reference TRBV7-9 and TRBJ2-1): DTGVSQNPRHKITKRGQNVTFRCDPISEHNRLYWYRQTLGQGPEFLTYFQNEAQLEKSRLLSDRFSAERPKGSFSTLEIQRTEQGDSAMYLCASSELGGVRNEQFFGPGTRLTVL.

This clonotype was observed a few times. This chain joins TRBV19 and TRBJ2-3; the match to TRBD1 covers 10 bases. V was clipped by 8 bases and J by 3 bases; unmatched bases: 5. CDR1 is LNHDA and CDR2 is SQIVND in the germline V gene (reference sequence). CDR3 length equals 14 residues. The CDR3 region is CASLDRGQTDTQYF. CDR3 nucleotide sequence: TGTGCCAGTCTTGACAGGGGGCAAACAGATACGCAGTATTTT.

The sample holds one count of this clonotype. The chain links TRBV5-4 to TRBJ1-2; TRBD1 matches 8 bases. This CDR3 region has 16 residues. CDR1 and CDR2 (germline): SGHNT, YYREEE (reference sequence). J was trimmed by 0 bases and V by 3 bases; bases with no gene match: 7. DNA of the CDR3: TGTGCCAGCAGCTCTCAGGGGGCCCGAGCTAACTATGGCTACACCTTC. As protein: CASSSQGARANYGYTF.

This clonotype was counted only a few times. The J gene is TRBJ1-5, the V gene TRBV20-1; D not resolved. The ends were cut back, 3 bases at V and 5 bases at J, with 11 bases in the middle. The CDR3 contains 13 residues. Looked up from germline, CDR1 is DFQATT and CDR2 is SNEGSKA (reference sequence). As DNA, the CDR3 is TGCAGTGCTAGGCGAATAGCGGATCAGCCCCAGCATTTT. Protein sequence: CSARRIADQPQHF.

The chain employs TRBV29-1 and TRBJ1-4; 7 nucleotides agree with TRBD1. This CDR3 has 17 amino acids. Trimming cost V 7 bases and J 1 base; bases outside gene matches: 15. Germline V CDR1 and CDR2: SQVTM, ANQGSEA. CDR3 in DNA: TGCAGCGCAGGACAGATGCGACAGGGTCGAACTAATGAAAAACTGTTTTTT. Amino acid sequence: CSAGQMRQGRTNEKLFF. Filled out from reference TRBV29-1 and TRBJ1-4, the complete variable domain reads SAVISQKPSRDICQRGTSLTIQCQVDSQVTMMFWYRQQPGQSLTLIATANQGSEATYESGFVIDKFPISRPNLTFSTLTVSNMSPEDSSIYLCSAGQMRQGRTNEKLFFGSGTQLSVL.

This clonotype has at least ten counts. The rearrangement joins TRBV7-2 to TRBJ1-5, with 7 bases aligning to TRBD1. Unmatched junction bases numbered 7, after V lost 5 bases and J lost 3 bases. Germline CDR1 and CDR2: SGHTA and FQGNSA. This CDR3 has 15 amino acids. The CDR3 loop reads CASSLQGGNNQPQHF. CDR3 sequence (DNA): TGTGCCAGCAGCCTCCAGGGGGGGAACAATCAGCCCCAGCATTTT.

V is TRBV20-1 and J is TRBJ2-1, with D perhaps matching TRBD2 (6 bases). Per germline, CDR1 DFQATT and CDR2 SNEGSKA (reference sequence). This CDR3 comprises 17 residues. V lost 4 bases and J lost 0, with 19 bases in between. The DNA of the CDR3 is TGCAGTGCTACAGGTTGGCGGGGTGGGAGCTCCTACAATGAGCAGTTCTTC. It codes for CSATGWRGGSSYNEQFF.

The table lists this clonotype with many counts. The chain combines TRBV6-1 with TRBJ2-7; D remains unclear. Germline loops: CDR1 MNHNS, CDR2 SASEGT. Between the trimmed V and J ends, which lost 3 bases and 4 bases, there was a span of 19 bases. This CDR3 spans 16 amino acids. CDR3 in DNA: TGTGCCAGCAGTGAGCCGCTTGGTGTTGGGTTTTACGAGCAGTACTTC. It translates to CASSEPLGVGFYEQYF.

CDR3 region: CASSASQGSVSPLHF. The CDR3 DNA is TGTGCCAGCAGCGCCTCCCAGGGAAGCGTTTCACCCCTCCACTTT. This chain links TRBV9 with TRBJ1-6, with D possibly TRBD1 on 5 matching bases. The germline CDR1 and CDR2 sequences are SGDLS and YYNGEE. V shed 3 bases and J shed 9 bases, with 16 bases lying between them. This CDR3 spans 15 amino acids. The full variable domain, its missing parts supplied by reference TRBV9 and TRBJ1-6, is DSGVTQTPKHLITATGQRVTLRCSPRSGDLSVYWYQQSLDQGLQFLIQYYNGEERAKGNILERFSAQQFPDLHSELNLSSLELGDSALYFCASSASQGSVSPLHFGNGTRLTVT.

This clonotype has a handful of counts. Here the CDR3 reads CAISEGEFTGELFF. The CDR3 DNA reads as TGTGCCATCAGTGAGGGGGAGTTCACTGGGGAGCTGTTTTTT. This rearrangement joins TRBV10-3 to TRBJ2-2, with D perhaps TRBD2 (5 bases). CDR3 size: 14 residues. Per germline, CDR1 ENHRY and CDR2 SYGVKD. Trimming took off 2 bases at V and 8 bases at J, with 12 bases between the two ends.

The V and J genes are TRBV6-5 and TRBJ2-7; TRBD1 is a possible D gene (6 bases). CDR3 length: 15 amino acids. Germline V gives CDR1 MNHEY, CDR2 SVGAGI. Deletions cut 2 bases from V and 0 bases from J, with 11 bases between. The CDR3 DNA follows: TGTGCCAGCAGTTACGGACAGACGATCTCCTACGAGCAGTACTTC. Translating it yields CASSYGQTISYEQYF.

This chain connects TRBV5-1 to TRBJ2-5, with TRBD2 identical over 10 bases. V dropped 6 bases and J dropped 5; count of bases not matched to a gene: 7. Germline assignment: CDR1 SGHRS and CDR2 YFSETQ. This CDR3 comprises 14 residues. CDR3 DNA: TGCGCCAGCACCAGCGGGAGGGTAGACGAGACCCAGTACTTC. Translated: CASTSGRVDETQYF.